The TCR beta chain described here comes from a study of blood T cell repertoires in COVID-19. Study details: Some COVID-19 samples were acute and others convalescent; all came from the United States, Italy and Spain.

Deletions cut 5 bases from V and 2 bases from J, with 10 bases between. The CDR3 consists of 15 residues. Germline V gene lookup returns CDR1 SGHNT and CDR2 YENEEA. Authors' methods: For nucleated cells, counts were estimated from reference gene primer amplification. The repertoire was sequenced with immunoSEQ multiplex PCR; TCRdb's copy has only in-frame clones and lacks some. The V and J calls and clone size come from that table; D and trimming were worked out from the DNA. The sample gives some 270,000 clones, roughly 86% of which show up once; roughly 8.5% is in the top ten. The chain uses TRBV11-3 and TRBJ2-6; D possibly corresponds to TRBD2 (5 bases). Sequencing used peripheral blood. The receptor was isolated from a man aged 40-49 years with active or convalescent COVID-19. The CDR3 coding sequence is TGTGCCAGCAGCAGGTCGGGGACTGGGGCCAACGTCCTGACTTTC. The encoded protein is CASSRSGTGANVLTF. The whole variable domain, remainder taken from reference TRBV11-3 and TRBJ2-6, is EAGVVQSPRYKIIEKKQPVAFWCNPISGHNTLYWYLQNLGQGPELLIRYENEEAVDDSQLPKDRFSAERLKGVDSTLKIQPAELGDSAVYLCASSRSGTGANVLTFGAGSRLTVL.